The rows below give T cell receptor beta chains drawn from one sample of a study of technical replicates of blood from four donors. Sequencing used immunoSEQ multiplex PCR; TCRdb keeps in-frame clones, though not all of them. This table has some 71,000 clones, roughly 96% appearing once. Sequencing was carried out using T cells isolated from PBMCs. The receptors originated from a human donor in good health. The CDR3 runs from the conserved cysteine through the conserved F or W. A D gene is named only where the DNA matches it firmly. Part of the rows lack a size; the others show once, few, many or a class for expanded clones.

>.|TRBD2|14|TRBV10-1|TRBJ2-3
TGCGCCAGCAGTGTGGTAGCGGGGGTCGATACGCAGTATTTT
CASSVVAGVDTQYF
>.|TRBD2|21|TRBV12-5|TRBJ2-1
TGTGCTAGTGGTTTGGTTAAAGTGGGACTAGCGGGAGGACTCAACAACAATGAGCAGTTCTTC
CASGLVKVGLAGGLNNNEQFF
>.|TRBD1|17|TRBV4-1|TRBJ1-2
TGCGCCAGCAGCCAAGGGGGGGTACGACAGGGAAACTATGGCTACACCTTC
CASSQGGVRQGNYGYTF
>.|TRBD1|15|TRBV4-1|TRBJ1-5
TGCGCCAGCAGCCAAGTGGGACAGGGAAATCAGCCCCAGCATTTT
CASSQVGQGNQPQHF
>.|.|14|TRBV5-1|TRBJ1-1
TGCGCCAGCACCCGACATCCGGCCGAGGGAGTAGCTTTCTTT
CASTRHPAEGVAFF
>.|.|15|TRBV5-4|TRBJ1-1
TGTGCCAGCAGCTTGGACGCAGGCAAAAACACTGAAGCTTTCTTT
CASSLDAGKNTEAFF
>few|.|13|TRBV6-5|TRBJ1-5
TGTGCCAGCAGTTACAGGGACTCCCAGCCCCAGCATTTT
CASSYRDSQPQHF
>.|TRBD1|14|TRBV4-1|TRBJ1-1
TGCGCCAGCAGCCCCCCGGGACAGGGTACTGAAGCTTTCTTT
CASSPPGQGTEAFF
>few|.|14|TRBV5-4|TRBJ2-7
TGTGCCAGCAGCTTGTATGCAGGGAGGAACGAGCAGTACTTC
CASSLYAGRNEQYF
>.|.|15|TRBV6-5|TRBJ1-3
TGTGCCAGCAGGCGAACTCAGGGTCCTGGAAACACCATATATTTT
CASRRTQGPGNTIYF
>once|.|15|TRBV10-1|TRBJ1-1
TGCGCCACCTCCTCTGATTTCACAGGGATCACTGAAGCTTTCTTT
CATSSDFTGITEAFF
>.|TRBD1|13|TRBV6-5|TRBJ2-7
TGTGCCAGCAGTTCTCCAGGGGGCTACGAGCAGTACTTC
CASSSPGGYEQYF
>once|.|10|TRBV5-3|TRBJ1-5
TGTGCCAGAGAGTATCAGCCCCAGCATTTT
CAREYQPQHF
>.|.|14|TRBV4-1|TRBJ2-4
TGCGCCAGCAGCCAACCAGGGGGGTTGGACATTCAGTACTTC
CASSQPGGLDIQYF
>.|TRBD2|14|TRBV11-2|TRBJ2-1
TGTGCCAGCAAGGGGCTAGCGGGGGACAATGAGCAGTTCTTC
CASKGLAGDNEQFF
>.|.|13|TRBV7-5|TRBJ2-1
TGTGTCAGAAGCATGGACACTTACAATGAGCAGTTCTTC
CVRSMDTYNEQFF
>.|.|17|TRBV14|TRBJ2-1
TGTGCCAGCAGCCAAGAGACTTGGCCAGCTTACCTCAATGAGCAGTTCTTC
CASSQETWPAYLNEQFF
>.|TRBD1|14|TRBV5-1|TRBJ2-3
TGCGCCAGCAGCTTGGGACAGGGGGGAGATACGCAGTATTTT
CASSLGQGGDTQYF
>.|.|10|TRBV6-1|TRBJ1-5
TGTGCCAGCTCAAATCAGCCCCAGCATTTT
CASSNQPQHF
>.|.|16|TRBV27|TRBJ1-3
TGTGCCAGCAGGATATCTACCTCAAGCTCTGGAAACACCATATATTTT
CASRISTSSSGNTIYF
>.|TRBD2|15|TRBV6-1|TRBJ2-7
TGTGCCAGCAGATTAGCGGGGGGGATCTCCTACGAGCAGTACTTC
CASRLAGGISYEQYF
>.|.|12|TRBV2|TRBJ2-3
TGTGCCAGCAGTTCAGAGGGGGGGTCGCAGTATTTT
CASSSEGGSQYF
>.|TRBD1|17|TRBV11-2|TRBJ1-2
TGTGCCAGCAGCTCAATAGCCGGGGACAGGGGGCTTTATGGCTACACCTTC
CASSSIAGDRGLYGYTF
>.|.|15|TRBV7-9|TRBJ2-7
TGTGCCAGCAGCTTTGGCAGGGGCTTCACCTACGAGCAGTACTTC
CASSFGRGFTYEQYF
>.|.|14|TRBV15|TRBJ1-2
TGTGCCACCAGCAGAGATAGGACAGTCGCTGGCTACACCTTC
CATSRDRTVAGYTF
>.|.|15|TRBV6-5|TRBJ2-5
TGTGCCAGCAGTTACTCACGCGGGTTAGCGGAGACCCAGTACTTC
CASSYSRGLAETQYF
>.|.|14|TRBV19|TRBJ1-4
TGTGCCAGTAGTATTCTTCCCCAGAATGAAAAACTGTTTTTT
CASSILPQNEKLFF
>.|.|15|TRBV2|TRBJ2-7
TGTGCCAGCAGGGCGAGGACAGAGCCCTACTACGAGCAGTACTTC
CASRARTEPYYEQYF
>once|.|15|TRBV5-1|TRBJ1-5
TGCGCCAGCAGCCCGGTGGGGGGGAGCAATCAGCCCCAGCATTTT
CASSPVGGSNQPQHF
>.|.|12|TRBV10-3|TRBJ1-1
TGTGCCATCAGGGAAGGGGCCACTGAAGCTTTCTTT
CAIREGATEAFF
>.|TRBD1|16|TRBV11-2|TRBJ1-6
TGTGCCAGCAGCTTAGCGGCCGGGACAGGCAATTCACCCCTCCACTTT
CASSLAAGTGNSPLHF
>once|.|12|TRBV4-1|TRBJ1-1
TGCGCCAGCGGGACTCAGAACACTGAAGCTTTCTTT
CASGTQNTEAFF
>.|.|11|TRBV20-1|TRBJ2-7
TGCAGTGCCAAAATGGTAGCCGAGCAGTACTTC
CSAKMVAEQYF